The following is a T cell receptor (beta chain) sequence with its context. Germline-derived CDR1 and CDR2 are SGHNT and YYREEE (reference sequence). The CDR3 spans 18 residues. The ends lost 4 bases at V and 5 bases at J; junction bases unmatched: 12. This sample was included in a study of cytomegalovirus exposure and HLA in healthy donors. The PCR made use of 60 Vbeta and 13 Jbeta primers. Source study methods: Roughly 10 million shared chains were among the approximately 82 million unique TCR beta chains that a later analysis counted. TCRdb's copy holds only in-frame clones and misses some; the assay was immunoSEQ multiplex PCR. V and J calls and clone size are given by that table; D and trimming were obtained from the DNA. The top ten clones hold about 0.84% of a sample with 150,000 to 200,000 clones, about 81% of them seen once.

The V gene is TRBV5-4, the J gene TRBJ2-3; 14 bases agree with TRBD2. The sequenced material came from PBMCs. The sequence was collected from a woman aged 18-30 years in good health and CMV-seronegative. CDR3 bases: TGTGCCAGCAGCCGGGGGTCAGGACTAGCGGGAGGTGGAGATACGCAGTATTTT. Its translation: CASSRGSGLAGGGDTQYF.